This TCR beta chain derives from a study of a mutant IDH1 vaccine in newly diagnosed glioma. Trimming pared 0 bases from V and 7 bases from J, leaving 13 bases between. The CDR3 is 15 residues long. CDR1 LGHNA and CDR2 YNFKEQ come from the germline V gene. This sample's time point: baseline, week 1 (first vaccination visit). Treatment meaning: pre-vaccination baseline after standard-of-care therapy. TCRdb keeps only in-frame clones here, not all; method: immunoSEQ multiplex PCR. The sample has about 16,000 clones; about 80% are singletons. Sequenced material: PBMCs, taken from a glioma patient treated with radiotherapy, temozolomide or both. The sequence was collected from a middle-aged man with glioma. V is TRBV4-2 and J is TRBJ2-1, with D maybe TRBD2 (5 bases). The CDR3 here is CASSQELRGQNEQFF. The CDR3 DNA is TGTGCCAGCAGCCAAGAGCTACGGGGTCAGAATGAGCAGTTCTTC.